This T cell receptor beta chain was recovered during a study of technical replicates of blood from several donors. Libraries were prepared by immunoSEQ multiplex PCR; TCRdb keeps only in-frame clonotypes and omits some of them. The sample includes about 83,000 clones, around 90% of them seen just once. The count of this clone is one. The sequenced sample consisted of T cells isolated from PBMCs. This clonotype was sampled from a human donor in good health.

The CDR3 sequence: CATTSLVRAPQGFANYGYTF. The CDR3 nucleotides read TGCGCCACCACGTCCCTCGTTCGGGCCCCCCAGGGTTTTGCTAACTATGGCTACACCTTC. The chain carries TRBV4-1 and TRBJ1-2, with D maybe TRBD1 (5 bases). V shed 10 bases and J shed 0 bases, with 33 bases lying between them. The CDR3 has 20 residues. Germline lookup yields CDR1 MGHRA and CDR2 YSYEKL.